The text below deals with one T cell receptor beta chain. Healthy HIV-negative adults with no recent acute infections or vaccinations were recruited as donors. The entry originates in a study of shared clonotypes between healthy human individuals. Sequenced by immunoSEQ multiplex PCR; TCRdb stores in-frame clones only, minus some. The sample lists 300,000 or so clones, 74% occurring once. Trimming took off 3 bases at V and 2 bases at J, with 13 bases between the two ends. The CDR3 consists of 14 residues. Germline values: CDR1 SQVTM, CDR2 ANQGSEA. The sequence derives from a man aged 25 to 40 in good health. V and J are TRBV29-1 and TRBJ1-2; D is uncertain. Sequenced material: memory CD4+ T cells sorted from blood. Subset indicated: CD45RA-negative fraction. The CDR3 coding sequence is TGCAGCGTTGACAAGGTAGGGAAGAACTATGGCTACACCTTC. Amino acid sequence: CSVDKVGKNYGYTF.